Described below is a single T cell receptor (beta chain) sequence and its context. Germline V gene lookup returns CDR1 SNHLY and CDR2 FYNNEI. This CDR3 region has 14 residues. V lost 4 bases to trimming and J lost 3 bases, with 13 bases between them. The data belong to a study of blood T cells in healthy people across ages. Sample-barcoded 5' priming and a J-beta primer mix drove a second PCR of roughly 6 to 12 cycles. TCRdb recomputed calls from the 5' RACE reads with MiXCR, one row per CDR3 protein. The table lists around 580,000 distinct CDR3 sequences, about 45% of them singletons, with 20% to 25% in the top ten.

The specimen sequenced was blood. The V gene is TRBV2, the J gene TRBJ2-7; D is ambiguous. This TCR was recovered from a man of 80 years or more in good health. CDR3: CASSGQQTFYEQYF. As DNA, the CDR3 is TGTGCCAGCAGTGGGCAGCAAACTTTCTACGAGCAGTACTTC. Full variable domain (remainder filled in from reference TRBV2 and TRBJ2-7): EPEVTQTPSHQVTQMGQEVILRCVPISNHLYFYWYRQILGQKVEFLVSFYNNEISEKSEIFDDQFSVERPDGSNFTLKIRSTKLEDSAMYFCASSGQQTFYEQYFGPGTRLTVT.